The 7 T cell receptor beta chains below all came from one sample that was sequenced in a study of CD8 T cells in Susac syndrome. RNA, at roughly 0.45 to 1 ug, was reverse transcribed with random hexamers. One entry per CDR3 protein, called by TCRdb with MiXCR from the immunoSEQ multiplex PCR reads. The table lists a few hundred thousand distinct CDR3 sequences, roughly 96% of them singletons, with 0.095% in the top ten. Sequenced sample: CD4+ T cells from PBMCs. These receptors all stem from a human donor with multiple sclerosis.

CDR3 nucleotides: TGTGCCAGCAGCCATCCAGGGGGGTTTCGAGCTTTCTTT. This codes for CASSHPGGFRAFF. The rearrangement uses TRBV3-1 and TRBJ1-1; 7 bases are a match to TRBD1. The CDR3 loop spans 13 amino acids. Unmatched junction bases numbered 8, after V lost 3 bases and J lost 10 bases. Germline loops: CDR1 LGHDT, CDR2 YNNKEL (reference sequence). Based on the CDR3 plus reference TRBV3-1 and TRBJ1-1, the full variable domain is DTAVSQTPKYLVTQMGNDKSIKCEQNLGHDTMYWYKQDSKKFLKIMFSYNNKELIINETVPNRFSPKSPDKAHLNLHINSLELGDSAVYFCASSHPGGFRAFFGQGTRLTVV.

V and J are TRBV5-1 and TRBJ2-1, with D perhaps matching TRBD1 (5 bases). The CDR3 is made up of 14 amino acids. Trimming shortened V by 0 bases and J by 8 bases, and 12 bases separated the two germline ends. The germline CDR1 and CDR2 sequences are SGHRS and YFSETQ. CDR3 sequence: CASSLDRPADEQFF. CDR3 nucleotide sequence: TGCGCCAGCAGCTTGGACAGGCCGGCGGATGAGCAGTTCTTC. The full variable domain, with the rest looked up from reference TRBV5-1 and TRBJ2-1, is KAGVTQTPRYLIKTRGQQVTLSCSPISGHRSVSWYQQTPGQGLQFLFEYFSETQRNKGNFPGRFSGRQFSNSRSEMNVSTLELGDSALYLCASSLDRPADEQFFGPGTRLTVL.

This chain uses TRBV27 with TRBJ2-1; tentatively, D is TRBD1 or TRBD2 (5 bases each). V shed 5 bases and J shed 3 bases, with 11 bases lying between them. The CDR3 consists of 14 residues. CDR1 MNHEY and CDR2 SMNVEV come from the germline V gene (reference sequence). The CDR3 loop reads CASSPLDSYNEQFF. For the CDR3, the DNA is TGTGCCAGCAGTCCACTAGACAGCTACAATGAGCAGTTCTTC.

V is TRBV29-1 and J is TRBJ1-1; no clear D. The CDR3 sequence is 13 residues long. V gave up 4 bases and J gave up 1 base, with 10 bases separating them. Germline lookup yields CDR1 SQVTM and CDR2 ANQGSEA. As DNA, the CDR3 is TGCAGCGTTGGGAGAGTACCGAACACTGAAGCTTTCTTT. It is translated as CSVGRVPNTEAFF.

The CDR3 is CASSLGDLYEQYF. DNA of the CDR3: TGTGCCAGCAGCTTAGGGGATCTCTACGAGCAGTACTTC. The chain recombines TRBV7-9 with TRBJ2-7; D uncertain. This CDR3 region has 13 residues. CDR1 SEHNR and CDR2 FQNEAQ come from the germline V gene (reference sequence). V was cut by 1 base and J by 3 bases, with 7 bases left in between.

The rearrangement uses TRBV29-1 and TRBJ2-1; no clear D gene. V was shortened by 6 bases and J by 0 bases, with 15 bases between the two germline ends. CDR3 length: 15 amino acids. CDR1 and CDR2 from the germline V gene are SQVTM and ANQGSEA. CDR3 sequence reads: CSVSTRPSSYNEQFF. In DNA, the CDR3 is TGCAGCGTATCGACCCGCCCGAGCTCCTACAATGAGCAGTTCTTC.

V is TRBV6-5 and J is TRBJ2-7; D is uncertain. The germline V and J ends were trimmed by 5 bases and 6 bases, with 17 bases remaining between them. This CDR3 has 14 amino acids. Germline values: CDR1 MNHEY, CDR2 SVGAGI. The CDR3 here is CASSQPRAATEQYF. Here the CDR3 DNA reads TGTGCCAGCAGTCAACCCCGGGCCGCCACCGAGCAGTACTTC.